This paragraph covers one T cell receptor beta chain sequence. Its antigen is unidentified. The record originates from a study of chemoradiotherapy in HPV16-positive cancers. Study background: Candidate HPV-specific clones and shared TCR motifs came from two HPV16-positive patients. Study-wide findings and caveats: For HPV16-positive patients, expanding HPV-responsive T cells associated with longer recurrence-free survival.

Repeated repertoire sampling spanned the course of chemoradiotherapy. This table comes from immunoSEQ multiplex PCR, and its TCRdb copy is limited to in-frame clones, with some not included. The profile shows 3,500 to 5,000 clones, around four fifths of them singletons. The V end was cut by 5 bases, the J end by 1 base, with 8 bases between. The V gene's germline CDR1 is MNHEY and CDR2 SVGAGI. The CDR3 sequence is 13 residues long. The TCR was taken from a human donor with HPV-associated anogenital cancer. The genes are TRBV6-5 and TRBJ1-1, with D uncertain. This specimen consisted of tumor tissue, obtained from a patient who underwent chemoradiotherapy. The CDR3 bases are TGTGCCAGCAGTATATGGGCGAACACTGAAGCTTTCTTT. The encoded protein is CASSIWANTEAFF.